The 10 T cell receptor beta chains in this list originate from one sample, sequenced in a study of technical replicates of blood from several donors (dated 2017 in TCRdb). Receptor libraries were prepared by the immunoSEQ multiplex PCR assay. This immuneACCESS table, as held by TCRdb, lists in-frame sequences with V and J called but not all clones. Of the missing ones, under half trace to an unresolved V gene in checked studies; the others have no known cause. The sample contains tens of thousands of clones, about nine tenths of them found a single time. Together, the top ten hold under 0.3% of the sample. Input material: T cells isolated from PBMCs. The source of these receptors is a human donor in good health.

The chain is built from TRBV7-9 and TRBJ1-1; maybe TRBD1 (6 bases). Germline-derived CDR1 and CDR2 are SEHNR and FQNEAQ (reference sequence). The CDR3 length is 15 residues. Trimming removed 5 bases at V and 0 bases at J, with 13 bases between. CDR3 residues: CASSQKGGLNTEAFF. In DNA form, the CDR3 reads TGTGCCAGCAGCCAAAAAGGGGGACTGAACACTGAAGCTTTCTTT.

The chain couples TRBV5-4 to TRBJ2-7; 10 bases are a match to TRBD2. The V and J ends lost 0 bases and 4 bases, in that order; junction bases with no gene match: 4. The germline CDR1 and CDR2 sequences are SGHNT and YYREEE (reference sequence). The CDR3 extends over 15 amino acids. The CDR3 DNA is TGTGCCAGCAGCTTGGCCGCTAGCGGGAGTTACGAGCAGTACTTC. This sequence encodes CASSLAASGSYEQYF.

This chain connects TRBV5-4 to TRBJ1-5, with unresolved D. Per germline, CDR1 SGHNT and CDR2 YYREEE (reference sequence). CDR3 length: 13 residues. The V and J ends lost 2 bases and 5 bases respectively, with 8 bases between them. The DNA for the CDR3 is TGTGCCAGCAGCTTAGGGAGGGATCAGCCCCAGCATTTT. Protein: CASSLGRDQPQHF.

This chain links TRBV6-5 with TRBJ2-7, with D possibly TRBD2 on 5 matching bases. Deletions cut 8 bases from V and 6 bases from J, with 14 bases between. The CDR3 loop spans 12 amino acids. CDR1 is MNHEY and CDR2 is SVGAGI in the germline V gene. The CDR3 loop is CASAIGETEQYF. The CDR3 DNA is TGTGCCAGCGCTATTGGGGAGACCGAGCAGTACTTC.

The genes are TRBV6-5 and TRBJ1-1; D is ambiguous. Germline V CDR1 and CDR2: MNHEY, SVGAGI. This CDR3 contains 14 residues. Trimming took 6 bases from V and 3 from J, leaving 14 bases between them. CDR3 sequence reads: CASRTPRMDTEAFF. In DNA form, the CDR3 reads TGTGCCAGCAGGACACCTCGGATGGACACTGAAGCTTTCTTT.

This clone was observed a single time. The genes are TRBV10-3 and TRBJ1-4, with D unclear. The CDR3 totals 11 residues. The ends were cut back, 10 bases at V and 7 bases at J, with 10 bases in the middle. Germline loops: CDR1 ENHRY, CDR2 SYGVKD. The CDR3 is CATMGSEKLFF. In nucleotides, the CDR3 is TGTGCCACCATGGGGAGTGAAAAACTGTTTTTT.

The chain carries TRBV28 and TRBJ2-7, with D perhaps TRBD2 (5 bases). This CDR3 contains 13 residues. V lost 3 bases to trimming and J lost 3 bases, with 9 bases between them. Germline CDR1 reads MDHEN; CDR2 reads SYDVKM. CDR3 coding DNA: TGTGCCAGCAGTTTCGAGGGCAGCTACGAGCAGTACTTC. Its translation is CASSFEGSYEQYF.

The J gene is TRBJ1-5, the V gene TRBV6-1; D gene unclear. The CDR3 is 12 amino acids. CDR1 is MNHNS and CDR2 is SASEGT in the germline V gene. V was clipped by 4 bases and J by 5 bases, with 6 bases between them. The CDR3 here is CASSGRDQPQHF. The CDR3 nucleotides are TGTGCCAGCAGTGGACGGGATCAGCCCCAGCATTTT.

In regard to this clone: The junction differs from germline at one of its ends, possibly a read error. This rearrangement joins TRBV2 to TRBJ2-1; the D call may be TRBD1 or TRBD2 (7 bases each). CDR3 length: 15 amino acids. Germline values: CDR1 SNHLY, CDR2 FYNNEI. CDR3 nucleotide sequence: TGTGCCAGCAGCGAAGGGGGCGGGAGAACGAATGAGCAGTTCTTC. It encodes CASSEGGGRTNEQFF. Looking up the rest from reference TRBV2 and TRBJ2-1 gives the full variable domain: EPEVTQTPSHQVTQMGQEVILRCVPISNHLYFYWYRQILGQKVEFLVSFYNNEISEKSEIFDDQFSVERPDGSNFTLKIRSTKLEDSAMYFCASSEGGGRTNEQFFGPGTRLTVL.

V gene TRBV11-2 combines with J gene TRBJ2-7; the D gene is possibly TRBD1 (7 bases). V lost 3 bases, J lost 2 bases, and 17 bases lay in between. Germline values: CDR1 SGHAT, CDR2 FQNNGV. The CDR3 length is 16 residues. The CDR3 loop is CASSFFRGAIPYEQYF. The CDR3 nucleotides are TGTGCCAGCAGCTTCTTCAGGGGGGCGATCCCCTACGAGCAGTACTTC.